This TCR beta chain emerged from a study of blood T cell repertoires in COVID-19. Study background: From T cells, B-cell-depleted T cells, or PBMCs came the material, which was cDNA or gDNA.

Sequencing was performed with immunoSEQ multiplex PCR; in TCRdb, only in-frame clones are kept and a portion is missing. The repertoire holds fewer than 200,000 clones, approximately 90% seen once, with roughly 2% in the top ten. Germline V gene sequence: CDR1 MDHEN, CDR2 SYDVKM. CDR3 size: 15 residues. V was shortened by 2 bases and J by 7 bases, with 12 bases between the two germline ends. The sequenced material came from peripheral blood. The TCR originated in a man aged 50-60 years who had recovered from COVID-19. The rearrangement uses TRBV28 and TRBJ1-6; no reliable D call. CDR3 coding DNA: TGTGCCAGCAGTTTAGCTTTTGAAGCCAATTCACCCCTCCACTTT. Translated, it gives CASSLAFEANSPLHF.